The clone carrying this T cell receptor (beta chain) has a handful of counts. Its target is unknown. MiXCR was run by TCRdb on the reads, yielding one entry per CDR3 protein. The table has about 900,000 distinct CDR3 sequences, about a third seen once. The sample comes from a study of T cell repertoires in cytomegalovirus infection. Study details: Evidence of both CMV infection and a matching HLA type came from public TCR beta signatures.

Study outcomes and limitations: Totalled public TCR beta family frequency picked out people who carried CMV plus the relevant HLA. CMV-specific TCR beta clonotypes restricted by HLA-C were the ones dominating the ex vivo response.

The sequence was collected from a human donor in good health (CMV status not recorded). Some clones in this sample may be carry-over from other donors' samples. Here the sequenced sample was cultured CD8+ T cells from PBMCs, taken from culture after CMV antigen stimulation.

CDR3 protein: CASSGRERAETQYF. For the CDR3, the DNA is TGTGCCAGCAGCGGCAGAGAAAGGGCAGAGACCCAGTACTTC. V usage is TRBV7-6 and J usage is TRBJ2-5; D call uncertain. CDR1 is SGHVS, CDR2 FNYEAQ, per germline. V dropped 5 bases and J dropped 4 bases, with 14 bases sitting between them. The CDR3 runs to 14 residues.